The 19 T cell receptor beta chains in this list originate from one sample, sequenced in a study of blood T cell repertoires in COVID-19. Only in-frame clones appear in the TCRdb table, and some are missing; sequencing was by immunoSEQ multiplex PCR. The sample holds hundreds of thousands of clones, about 90% seen once. The sequenced material came from peripheral blood. Receptors originate from a woman aged 70-85 years with COVID-19, enrolled during active disease.

This rearrangement joins TRBV6-5 to TRBJ2-7; TRBD1 aligns across 8 bases. V dropped 0 bases and J dropped 2; count of bases not matched to a gene: 3. The CDR3 has 15 amino acids. Germline CDR1 is MNHEY and CDR2 is SVGAGI. CDR3 nucleotide sequence: TGTGCCAGCAGTTACTCGACAGGGGACCCCTACGAGCAGTACTTC. Amino acids: CASSYSTGDPYEQYF.

The V and J genes are TRBV3-1 (or the pseudogene TRBV3-2) and TRBJ1-1; TRBD1 matches at 9 bases. Germline V gene lookup returns CDR1 LGHDT and CDR2 YNNKEL (reference sequence). The CDR3 has 14 amino acids. J gave up 1 base and V 4 bases, and 1 base lay outside the gene matches. DNA for the CDR3: TGTGCCAGCAGCCGGACAGGGGCGAACACTGAAGCTTTCTTT. Amino acids: CASSRTGANTEAFF.

The chain combines TRBV7-8 with TRBJ2-7; D is perhaps TRBD1 (5 bases). Germline CDR1 is SGHVS and CDR2 is FQNEAQ. Trimming took 7 bases from V and 0 from J, leaving 10 bases between them. The CDR3 runs 13 residues. The CDR3 region is CASNQQVSYEQYF. For the CDR3, the DNA is TGTGCCAGCAACCAACAGGTCTCCTACGAGCAGTACTTC.

This chain joins TRBV4-1 and TRBJ1-4; 7 nucleotides match TRBD1. CDR3 size: 19 residues. The trim removed 3 bases at V and 5 bases at J, leaving 18 bases unmatched. Germline loops: CDR1 MGHRA, CDR2 YSYEKL. The CDR3 sequence is CASSHPRVGTVSQNEKLFF. As DNA, the CDR3 is TGCGCCAGCAGCCACCCTAGGGTGGGGACAGTCAGCCAAAATGAAAAACTGTTTTTT.

The genes are TRBV24-1 and TRBJ2-1; 7 nucleotides line up with TRBD2. The CDR3 totals 15 residues. Germline V CDR1 and CDR2: KGHDR, SFDVKD. The junction had 4 bases not matched to a gene; V was cut back by 0 bases and J by 6 bases. DNA for the CDR3: TGTGCCACCAGTGATTTGCAGCCGGGAGGCAATGAGCAGTTCTTC. This codes for CATSDLQPGGNEQFF.

The chain is built from TRBV9 and TRBJ1-1; the D gene is possibly TRBD1 (6 bases). The CDR3 runs to 14 residues. Deletions cut 0 bases from V and 1 base from J, with 7 bases between. Germline CDR1 SGDLS, CDR2 YYNGEE. The CDR3 sequence is CASSVGGQNTEAFF. In nucleotides, the CDR3 is TGTGCCAGCAGCGTAGGGGGACAGAACACTGAAGCTTTCTTT.

The CDR3 sequence is CASSSAGDYGYTF. As DNA, the CDR3 is TGTGCCAGCAGTTCAGCAGGGGACTATGGCTACACCTTC. The chain couples TRBV6-5 to TRBJ1-2, with a tentative D call TRBD1 (6 bases). The CDR3 covers 13 residues. V lost 4 bases and J 3 bases, leaving 9 bases between the germline ends. Germline V gene sequence: CDR1 MNHEY, CDR2 SVGAGI.

The chain employs TRBV27 and TRBJ2-3; 11 bases map to TRBD2. The CDR3 consists of 16 residues. V dropped 6 bases and J dropped 0; count of bases not matched to a gene: 5. The germline V gene encodes CDR1 MNHEY and CDR2 SMNVEV (reference sequence). CDR3 nucleotide sequence: TGTGCCAGCAGGTTACTAGCGGGAGCTAGCACAGATACGCAGTATTTT. This codes for CASRLLAGASTDTQYF.

J is TRBJ1-1 and V is TRBV29-1; D gene ambiguous. Deletions cut 4 bases from V and 0 bases from J, with 12 bases between. The CDR3 is made up of 14 amino acids. Germline V gene data show CDR1 as SQVTM and CDR2 as ANQGSEA. The CDR3 nucleotides read TGCAGCGTTGCGACTGGAATCATGAACACTGAAGCTTTCTTT. Encoded protein: CSVATGIMNTEAFF.

This rearrangement joins TRBV9 to TRBJ2-1; weak D call: TRBD1 (5 bases). CDR1 SGDLS and CDR2 YYNGEE come from the germline V gene. The CDR3 is 14 amino acids. The ends were cut back, 0 bases at V and 6 bases at J, with 10 bases in the middle. CDR3: CASSVGVGVNEQFF. CDR3 coding DNA: TGTGCCAGCAGCGTAGGAGTAGGGGTCAATGAGCAGTTCTTC. The variable domain in full, with the rest retrieved from reference TRBV9 and TRBJ2-1, is DSGVTQTPKHLITATGQRVTLRCSPRSGDLSVYWYQQSLDQGLQFLIQYYNGEERAKGNILERFSAQQFPDLHSELNLSSLELGDSALYFCASSVGVGVNEQFFGPGTRLTVL.

J is TRBJ1-6 and V is TRBV27; TRBD1 matches at 7 bases. This CDR3 comprises 15 residues. Germline CDR1 reads MNHEY; CDR2 reads SMNVEV (reference sequence). Unmatched junction bases numbered 8, after V lost 6 bases and J lost 6 bases. CDR3 nucleotides: TGTGCCAGCAGGCTAACTACAGGGGCTAATTCACCCCTCCACTTT. Translation: CASRLTTGANSPLHF.

This clone was seen once. The chain uses TRBV5-4 and TRBJ1-2; D uncertain. The CDR3 loop spans 19 amino acids. V was clipped by 2 bases and J by 3 bases, with 26 bases between them. Germline CDR1 SGHNT, CDR2 YYREEE (reference sequence). The CDR3 DNA reads TGTGCCAGCAGCTTATCCAGGAACAGTCTACGATGGGAGTACTATGGCTACACCTTC. This translates into CASSLSRNSLRWEYYGYTF.

In its sample, this clone was seen a few times. This chain uses TRBV5-6 with TRBJ2-2, with a tentative D call TRBD1 (5 bases). The CDR3 is 14 residues long. Germline CDR1 SGHDT, CDR2 YYEEEE. Trimming left V 6 bases short and J 0 bases short, with 9 bases between. In nucleotides, the CDR3 is TGTGCCAGCACCAGGGCAACGAACACCGGGGAGCTGTTTTTT. Translated, it gives CASTRATNTGELFF.

The chain is built from TRBV6-5 and TRBJ1-1, with D perhaps matching TRBD1 (5 bases). V was clipped by 6 bases and J by 8 bases, with 16 bases between them. The CDR3 length is 13 residues. The germline gives CDR1 MNHEY, CDR2 SVGAGI. The CDR3 region is CASSRDSLSEAFF. CDR3 DNA sequence: TGTGCCAGCAGCCGTGACAGCCTCTCGGAAGCTTTCTTT.

This chain joins TRBV21-1 and TRBJ1-2; TRBD1, the D gene given by the table, was not confirmed from the DNA. TRBV21-1 is a known pseudogene. The CDR3 sequence is 12 residues long. CDR3 loop: CASSKGNIGYTF. The CDR3 DNA follows: TGTGCCAGCAGCAAAGGAAACATTGGCTACACCTTC.

The J gene is TRBJ1-1, the V gene TRBV3-1 (or the pseudogene TRBV3-2); D unclear. The V and J ends lost 1 base and 2 bases respectively, with 5 bases between them. CDR1 is LGHDT, CDR2 YNNKEL, per germline (reference sequence). The CDR3 consists of 13 residues. This chain's CDR3 is CASSQAYNTEAFF. DNA of the CDR3: TGTGCCAGCAGCCAAGCGTATAACACTGAAGCTTTCTTT.

The chain carries TRBV30 and TRBJ1-1; 7 positions match TRBD1. Germline V CDR1 and CDR2: GTSNPN, SVGIG (reference sequence). This CDR3 has 13 residues. Unmatched junction bases numbered 1, after V lost 2 bases and J lost 1 base. The CDR3 region has the DNA TGTGCCTGGAGTCGACAGGGGAACACTGAAGCTTTCTTT. The encoded protein is CAWSRQGNTEAFF. The complete variable domain, with remaining parts taken from reference TRBV30 and TRBJ1-1, reads SQTIHQWPATLVQPVGSPLSLECTVEGTSNPNLYWYRQAAGRGLQLLFYSVGIGQISSEVPQNLSASRPQDRQFILSSKKLLLSDSGFYLCAWSRQGNTEAFFGQGTRLTVV.

This chain links TRBV6-6 with TRBJ2-7; the match to TRBD1 covers 7 bases. Germline V gene lookup returns CDR1 MNHNY and CDR2 SVGAGI (reference sequence). With 5 bases clipped from V and 5 bases from J, the junction kept 9 bases outside the gene matches. This CDR3 has 14 amino acids. CDR3 residues: CASSIGGDSNEQYF. The CDR3 DNA reads as TGTGCCAGCAGTATAGGTGGGGACAGCAACGAGCAGTACTTC.

This chain uses TRBV28 with TRBJ1-1; 7 bases agree with TRBD1. Germline trimming cut 4 bases from V and 8 bases from J; bases unmatched to any gene: 7. From germline, CDR1 is MDHEN and CDR2 SYDVKM. CDR3 length: 13 residues. The CDR3 loop reads CASSSPDRAEAFF. The CDR3 DNA reads TGTGCCAGCAGTTCGCCCGACAGGGCCGAAGCTTTCTTT. Combining the CDR3 with reference TRBV28 and TRBJ1-1 gives the whole variable domain DVKVTQSSRYLVKRTGEKVFLECVQDMDHENMFWYRQDPGLGLRLIYFSYDVKMKEKGDIPEGYSVSREKKERFSLILESASTNQTSMYLCASSSPDRAEAFFGQGTRLTVV.